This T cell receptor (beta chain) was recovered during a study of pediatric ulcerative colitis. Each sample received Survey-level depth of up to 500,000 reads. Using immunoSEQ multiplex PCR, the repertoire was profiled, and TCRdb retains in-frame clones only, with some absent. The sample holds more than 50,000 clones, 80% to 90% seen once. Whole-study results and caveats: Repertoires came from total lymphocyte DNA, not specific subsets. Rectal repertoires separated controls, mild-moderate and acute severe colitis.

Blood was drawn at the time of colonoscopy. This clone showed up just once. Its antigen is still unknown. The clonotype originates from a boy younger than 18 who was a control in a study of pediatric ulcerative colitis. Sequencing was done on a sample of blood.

CDR3 amino acids: CASSSLTSGSGNEQFF. The CDR3 DNA sequence: TGTGCCAGCAGTTCCCTGACTAGCGGGAGCGGTAATGAGCAGTTCTTC. The chain is built from TRBV27 and TRBJ2-1, with 12 bases identical to TRBD2. CDR3 length equals 16 residues. CDR1 MNHEY and CDR2 SMNVEV come from the germline V gene (reference sequence). J was trimmed by 7 bases and V by 4 bases; bases with no gene match: 8.